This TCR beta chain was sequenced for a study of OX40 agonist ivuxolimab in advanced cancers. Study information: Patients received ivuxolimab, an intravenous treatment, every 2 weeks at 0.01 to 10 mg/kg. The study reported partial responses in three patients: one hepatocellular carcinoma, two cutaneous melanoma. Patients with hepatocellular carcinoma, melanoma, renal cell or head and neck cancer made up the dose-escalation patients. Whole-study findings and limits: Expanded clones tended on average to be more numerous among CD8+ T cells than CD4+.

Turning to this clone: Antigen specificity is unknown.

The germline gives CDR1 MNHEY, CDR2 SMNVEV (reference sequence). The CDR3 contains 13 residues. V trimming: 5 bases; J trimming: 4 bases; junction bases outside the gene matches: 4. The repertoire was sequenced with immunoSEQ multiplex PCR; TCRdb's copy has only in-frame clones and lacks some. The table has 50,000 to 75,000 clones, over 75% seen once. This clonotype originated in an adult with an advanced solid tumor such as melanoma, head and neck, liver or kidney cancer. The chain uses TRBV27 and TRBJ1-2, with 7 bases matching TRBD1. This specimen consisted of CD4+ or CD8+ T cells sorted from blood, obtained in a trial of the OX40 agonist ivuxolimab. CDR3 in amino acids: CASSTGTAYGYTF. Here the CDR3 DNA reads TGTGCCAGCAGTACCGGGACAGCCTATGGCTACACCTTC.